Listed below are T cell receptor beta chains from one sample, sequenced in a study of blood T cell repertoires in COVID-19. Here immunoSEQ multiplex PCR was the method, and the copy in TCRdb shows in-frame clones only, minus some. This table has approximately 440,000 clones, around 90% appearing once. Source material: PBMCs or T cells enriched from blood (not recorded which). The source is a man younger than 35 who had recovered from COVID-19. The CDR3 runs from the conserved cysteine through the conserved F or W. A D gene is named only where the DNA matches it firmly. The size field is filled for only some rows; it gives once, few, many or a size class.

V gene: TRBV2; D gene: .; J gene: TRBJ2-1; clone size: .; CDR3 protein: CASSEESSPYNEQFF; CDR3 DNA: TGTGCCAGCAGTGAAGAGTCTAGTCCCTACAATGAGCAGTTCTTC
V gene: TRBV27; D gene: .; J gene: TRBJ1-2; clone size: .; CDR3 protein: CASSLSVAYGYTF; CDR3 DNA: TGTGCCAGCAGTTTATCAGTAGCCTATGGCTACACCTTC
V gene: TRBV3-1/TRBV3-2; D gene: TRBD2; J gene: TRBJ2-1; clone size: .; CDR3 protein: CASSPPLGTSGTYNEQFF; CDR3 DNA: TGTGCCAGCAGCCCCCCCCTGGGGACTAGCGGGACTTACAATGAGCAGTTCTTC
V gene: TRBV6-5; D gene: .; J gene: TRBJ1-5; clone size: .; CDR3 protein: CASGLQGANQPQHF; CDR3 DNA: TGTGCCAGCGGGTTGCAGGGCGCCAATCAGCCCCAGCATTTT
V gene: TRBV7-6; D gene: TRBD1; J gene: TRBJ1-1; clone size: few; CDR3 protein: CASSTYRGGGTEAFF; CDR3 DNA: TGTGCCAGCAGCACCTACAGGGGAGGAGGCACTGAAGCTTTCTTT
V gene: TRBV10-3; D gene: .; J gene: TRBJ2-5; clone size: .; CDR3 protein: CAIRSGTRETQYF; CDR3 DNA: TGTGCCATCAGATCGGGAACCAGGGAGACCCAGTACTTC
V gene: TRBV24-1; D gene: .; J gene: TRBJ2-3; clone size: .; CDR3 protein: CATNVQGTDTQYF; CDR3 DNA: TGTGCCACCAACGTCCAGGGTACAGATACGCAGTATTTT
V gene: TRBV11-3; D gene: .; J gene: TRBJ1-2; clone size: once; CDR3 protein: CASSLLGGNYTF; CDR3 DNA: TGTGCCAGCAGCTTATTGGGGGGGAACTACACCTTC
V gene: TRBV28; D gene: TRBD1; J gene: TRBJ1-1; clone size: .; CDR3 protein: CASSFGDRGNTEAFF; CDR3 DNA: TGTGCCAGCAGTTTTGGGGACAGGGGGAACACTGAAGCTTTCTTT
V gene: TRBV19; D gene: TRBD1; J gene: TRBJ2-7; clone size: .; CDR3 protein: CASSIYGDSSYEQYF; CDR3 DNA: TGTGCCAGTAGTATATACGGGGACAGCTCCTACGAGCAGTACTTC
V gene: TRBV10-3; D gene: TRBD1; J gene: TRBJ2-7; clone size: .; CDR3 protein: CAIGQGSYEQYF; CDR3 DNA: TGTGCCATCGGACAGGGTTCCTACGAGCAGTACTTC
V gene: TRBV3-1/TRBV3-2; D gene: TRBD1; J gene: TRBJ1-6; clone size: .; CDR3 protein: CASSLGTDLGYNSPLHF; CDR3 DNA: TGTGCCAGCAGCCTCGGGACAGACCTCGGGTATAATTCACCCCTCCACTTT
V gene: TRBV6-5; D gene: TRBD1; J gene: TRBJ1-4; clone size: .; CDR3 protein: CASSKPGQPGEKLFF; CDR3 DNA: TGTGCCAGCAGTAAACCGGGACAGCCTGGTGAAAAACTGTTTTTT
V gene: TRBV13; D gene: .; J gene: TRBJ1-6; clone size: .; CDR3 protein: CASSWGGMNSPLHF; CDR3 DNA: TGTGCCAGCAGCTGGGGGGGAATGAATTCACCCCTCCACTTT
V gene: TRBV5-5; D gene: .; J gene: TRBJ1-1; clone size: .; CDR3 protein: CASSLRASASGEAFF; CDR3 DNA: TGTGCCAGCAGCTTGCGAGCTTCGGCGTCAGGGGAAGCTTTCTTT
V gene: TRBV3-1/TRBV3-2; D gene: .; J gene: TRBJ2-7; clone size: .; CDR3 protein: CASSLHPRGTTSEQYF; CDR3 DNA: TGTGCCAGCAGCCTACACCCCCGGGGGACCACGTCCGAGCAGTACTTC
V gene: TRBV27; D gene: TRBD2; J gene: TRBJ2-1; clone size: once; CDR3 protein: CASSLSISGRPNEQFF; CDR3 DNA: TGTGCCAGCAGTTTATCGATCAGCGGGAGGCCTAATGAGCAGTTCTTC
V gene: TRBV7-8; D gene: .; J gene: TRBJ1-1; clone size: .; CDR3 protein: CASYTVNTEAFF; CDR3 DNA: TGTGCCAGCTATACTGTGAACACTGAAGCTTTCTTT
V gene: TRBV11-2; D gene: .; J gene: TRBJ2-7; clone size: .; CDR3 protein: CASSFSWESSYEQYF; CDR3 DNA: TGTGCCAGCAGCTTTAGCTGGGAGAGCTCCTACGAGCAGTACTTC
V gene: TRBV7-8; D gene: .; J gene: TRBJ1-1; clone size: .; CDR3 protein: CASSAKILNTEAFF; CDR3 DNA: TGTGCCAGCAGCGCGAAAATTTTGAACACTGAAGCTTTCTTT
V gene: TRBV9; D gene: .; J gene: TRBJ1-3; clone size: once; CDR3 protein: CASSETPGTSPGNTIYF; CDR3 DNA: TGTGCCAGCAGCGAGACCCCCGGGACATCTCCTGGAAACACCATATATTTT
V gene: TRBV28; D gene: TRBD1; J gene: TRBJ1-2; clone size: few; CDR3 protein: CASSWPPGQGGPHSGYTF; CDR3 DNA: TGTGCCAGCAGTTGGCCTCCGGGACAGGGAGGACCGCACTCTGGCTACACCTTC
V gene: TRBV6-5; D gene: .; J gene: TRBJ1-6; clone size: .; CDR3 protein: CASSPRGSGSPLHF; CDR3 DNA: TGTGCCAGCAGCCCCCGGGGGTCTGGGTCACCCCTCCACTTT
V gene: TRBV4-1; D gene: .; J gene: TRBJ2-5; clone size: .; CDR3 protein: CASSQVGAVQETQYF; CDR3 DNA: TGCGCCAGCAGCCAAGTTGGGGCAGTGCAAGAGACCCAGTACTTC
V gene: TRBV28; D gene: .; J gene: TRBJ1-1; clone size: .; CDR3 protein: CSVRGDTEAFF; CDR3 DNA: TGTTCCGTTCGGGGGGACACTGAAGCTTTCTTT
V gene: TRBV28; D gene: .; J gene: TRBJ2-3; clone size: .; CDR3 protein: CASSLLPLAHLATDTQYF; CDR3 DNA: TGTGCCAGCAGTTTACTACCTCTAGCGCACCTTGCCACAGATACGCAGTATTTT
V gene: TRBV10-3; D gene: TRBD1; J gene: TRBJ2-3; clone size: .; CDR3 protein: CASSPGQGGADTQYF; CDR3 DNA: TGTGCCTCTAGCCCGGGACAGGGTGGCGCAGATACGCAGTATTTT